Detailed here is one TCR beta chain. Its antigen is currently unknown. The record originates from a study of radiotherapy plus CTLA-4 blockade in lung cancer. Overall study: Objective responses occurred in around 18% of patients; about 34% had disease control.

Study outcomes and limitations: The authors reported that early blood T cell clone dynamics, with interferon-beta, best predicted response. Blood TCR clones of tumor origin expanded after radiotherapy plus ipilimumab.

Data came from immunoSEQ multiplex PCR; TCRdb stores just in-frame clones and leaves some out. This sample carries over 50,000 clones, roughly four fifths of them seen once, and the ten largest clones take roughly 17%. Between the trimmed V and J ends, which lost 3 bases and 8 bases, there was a span of 16 bases. Germline V CDR1 and CDR2: KGHSH, LQKENI. This CDR3 has 14 amino acids. The V and J genes are TRBV18 and TRBJ1-2; tentatively, D is TRBD1 (5 bases). The sample consisted of peripheral blood, taken from a patient treated with radiotherapy plus ipilimumab. The TCR sequence derives from a human donor with non-small cell lung cancer who had a complete response to radiotherapy plus ipilimumab. The CDR3 here is CASSPVGGVNGYTF. The CDR3 DNA follows: TGTGCCAGCTCACCGGTCGGGGGAGTGAACGGCTACACCTTC.